The following is a TCR beta chain sequence with its context. Its antigen is unknown. Compared with germline, one end of the junction differs, possibly owing to a read error. These data are taken from a study of cytomegalovirus exposure and HLA in healthy donors. Across the study: The same platform was used for the 100 to 150 validation repertoires as for the 666 first-cohort repertoires, as reported in a later analysis. The study, taken as a whole, reports: The study found most TCR sequences rare, yet found some public TCRs in many donors.

This CDR3 contains 15 residues. Germline V gene data show CDR1 as SNHLY and CDR2 as FYNNEI. Assay used: immunoSEQ multiplex PCR; TCRdb lists only in-frame clones, some missing. The table records approximately 270,000 clones, around 91% of them present only once. The donors were members of the approximately 120-subject validation cohort (separate from the approximately 650-subject first cohort). The chain employs TRBV2 and TRBJ1-5, with 10 positions matching TRBD1. The sequence derives from a woman younger than 30 in good health and CMV-seronegative. The specimen was PBMCs. The CDR3 DNA reads as TGTGCCAGCAGGGAAGGACAGGGGGGCAATCAGCCCCAGCATTTT. Its protein product is CASREGQGGNQPQHF.